Listed here is a single TCR beta chain. Its antigen is still unknown. The CDR3 is 14 amino acids. The germline V gene has CDR1 KGHSH and CDR2 LQKENI. V gave up 2 bases and J gave up 7 bases, with 14 bases separating them. Only in-frame clones appear in the TCRdb table, and some are missing; sequencing was by immunoSEQ multiplex PCR. The repertoire holds about 90,000 clones, about 83% seen once, with approximately 17% in the top ten. Time point reported: cycle 4 day 1 (C4D1), after more than 5 weeks of nivolumab. Relapse after autologous stem cell transplantation occurred in every patient, and brentuximab vedotin exposure varied. The entry originates in a study of PD-1 blockade in classical Hodgkin lymphoma. Whole-study findings and limits: Healthy donors were reported to have higher baseline TCR diversity than newly diagnosed patients. Partial responders and progressors had significantly lower baseline TCR diversity. Any patient who commenced nivolumab under 1 year after ASCT was excluded.

This chain connects TRBV18 to TRBJ1-1; no clear D. The receptor's source is a human donor with classical Hodgkin lymphoma. Material: peripheral blood mononuclear cells (PBMCs), obtained before the fourth cycle of nivolumab. The CDR3 sequence is CASSPGRHGGEAFF. CDR3 nucleotide sequence: TGTGCCAGCTCACCAGGGCGTCACGGAGGTGAAGCTTTCTTT.